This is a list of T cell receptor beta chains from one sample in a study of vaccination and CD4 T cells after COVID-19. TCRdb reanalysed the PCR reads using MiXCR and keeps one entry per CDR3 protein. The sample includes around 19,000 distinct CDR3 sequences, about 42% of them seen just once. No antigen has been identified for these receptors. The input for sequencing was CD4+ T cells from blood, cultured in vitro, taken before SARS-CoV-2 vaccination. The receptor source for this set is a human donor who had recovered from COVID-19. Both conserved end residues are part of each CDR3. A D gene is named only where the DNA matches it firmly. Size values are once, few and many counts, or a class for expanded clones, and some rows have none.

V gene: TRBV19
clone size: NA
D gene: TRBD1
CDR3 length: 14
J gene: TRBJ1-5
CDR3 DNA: TGTGCCAGTAGTCGGACAGGGGGCAATCAGCCCCAGCATTTT
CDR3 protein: CASSRTGGNQPQHF

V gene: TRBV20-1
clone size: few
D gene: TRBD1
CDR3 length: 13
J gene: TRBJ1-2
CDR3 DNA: TGCAGTGCTACCAAGGACAGGGCGGATGGCTACACCTTC
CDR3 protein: CSATKDRADGYTF

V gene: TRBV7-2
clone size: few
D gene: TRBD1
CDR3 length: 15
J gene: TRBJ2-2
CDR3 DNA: TGTGCCAGCAGCTTGACAGGGGCGAACACCGGGGAGCTGTTTTTT
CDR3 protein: CASSLTGANTGELFF

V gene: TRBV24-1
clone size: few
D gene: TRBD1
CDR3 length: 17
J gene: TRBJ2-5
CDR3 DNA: TGTGCCACCAGCATCCCACCACTACAGGGGTTACAAGAGACTCAGTACTTC
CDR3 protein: CATSIPPLQGLQETQYF

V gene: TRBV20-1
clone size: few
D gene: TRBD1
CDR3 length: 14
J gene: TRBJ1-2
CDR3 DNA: TGCAGTGCGAGAAGGACAGGGACTAACTATGGCTACACCTTC
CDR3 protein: CSARRTGTNYGYTF

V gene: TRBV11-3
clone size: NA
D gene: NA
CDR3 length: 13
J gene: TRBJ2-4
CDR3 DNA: TGTGCCAGCAGTCGACGGTGGAGGGACATTCAGTACTTC
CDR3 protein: CASSRRWRDIQYF

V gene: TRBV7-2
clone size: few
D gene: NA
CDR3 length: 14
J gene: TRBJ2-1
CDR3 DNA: TGTGCCAGCAGCTTAGAAGGGCTAGGCCATGAGCAGTTCTTC
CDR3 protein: CASSLEGLGHEQFF

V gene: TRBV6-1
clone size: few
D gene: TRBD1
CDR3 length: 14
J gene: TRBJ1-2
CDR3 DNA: TGTGCCAGCGCGACAGGACAGGGCCCCTATGGCTACACCTTC
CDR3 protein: CASATGQGPYGYTF

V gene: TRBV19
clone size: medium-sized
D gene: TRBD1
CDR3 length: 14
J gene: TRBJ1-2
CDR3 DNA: TGTGCCAGTAGTATACCTGGGACAGGGCATGGCTACACCTTC
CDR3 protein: CASSIPGTGHGYTF

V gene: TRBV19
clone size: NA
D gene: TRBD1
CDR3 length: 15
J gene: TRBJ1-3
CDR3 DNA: TGTGCCAGTAGCCTACAGACAGGGGCAGGAAACACCATATATTTT
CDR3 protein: CASSLQTGAGNTIYF

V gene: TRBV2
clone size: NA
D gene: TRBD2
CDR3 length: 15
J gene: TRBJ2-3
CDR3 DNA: TGTGCCAGCAGCGGATTAGCGGGAGTCCCAGATACGCAGTATTTT
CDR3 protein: CASSGLAGVPDTQYF

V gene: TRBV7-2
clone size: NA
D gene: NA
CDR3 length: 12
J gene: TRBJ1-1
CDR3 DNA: TGTGCCAGCAGCTTGACAGGCACTGAAGCTTTCTTT
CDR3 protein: CASSLTGTEAFF

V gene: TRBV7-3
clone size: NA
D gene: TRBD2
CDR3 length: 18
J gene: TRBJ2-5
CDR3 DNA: TGTGCCAGCAGCCCCGAACCCTTCTCGGGGGGGTACCAAGAGACCCAGTACTTC
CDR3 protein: CASSPEPFSGGYQETQYF

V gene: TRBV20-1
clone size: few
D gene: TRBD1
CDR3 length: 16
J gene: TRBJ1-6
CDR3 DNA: TGCAGTGCCAAATACCCCGGGACAGGGAGCGAATCACCCCTCCACTTT
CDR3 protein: CSAKYPGTGSESPLHF

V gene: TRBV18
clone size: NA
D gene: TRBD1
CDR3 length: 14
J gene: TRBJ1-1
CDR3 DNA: TGTGCCAGCTCACCACCGGGACAGTACACTGAAGCTTTCTTT
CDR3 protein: CASSPPGQYTEAFF

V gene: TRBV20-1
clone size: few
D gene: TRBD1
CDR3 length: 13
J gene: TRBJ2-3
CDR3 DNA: TGCAGTGCAAGACAGGGGACCGCAGATACGCAGTATTTT
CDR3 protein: CSARQGTADTQYF

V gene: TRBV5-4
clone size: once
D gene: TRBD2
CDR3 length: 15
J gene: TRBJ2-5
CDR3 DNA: TGTGCCAGCAGCTCCGTGGGACTAGCGAAAGAGACCCAGTACTTC
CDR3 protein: CASSSVGLAKETQYF

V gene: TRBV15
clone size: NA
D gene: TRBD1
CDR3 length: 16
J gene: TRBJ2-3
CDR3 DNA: TGTGCCACCAGCAGAACCGACAGGGGGGGCACAGATACGCAGTATTTT
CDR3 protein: CATSRTDRGGTDTQYF

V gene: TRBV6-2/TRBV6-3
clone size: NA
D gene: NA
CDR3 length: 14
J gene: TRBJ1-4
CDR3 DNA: TGTGCCAGCAGGGGCTCCCGAACTAATGAAAAACTGTTTTTT
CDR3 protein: CASRGSRTNEKLFF

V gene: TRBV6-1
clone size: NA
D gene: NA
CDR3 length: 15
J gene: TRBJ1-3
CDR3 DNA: TGTGCCAGCAGTGAGGTTTCGGCTGCCGGAAACACCATATATTTT
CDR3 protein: CASSEVSAAGNTIYF

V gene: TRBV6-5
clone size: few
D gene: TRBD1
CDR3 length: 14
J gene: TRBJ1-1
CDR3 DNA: TGTGCCAGCAGTTCCTTTTCAGGGGGAGGTGAAGCTTTCTTT
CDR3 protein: CASSSFSGGGEAFF

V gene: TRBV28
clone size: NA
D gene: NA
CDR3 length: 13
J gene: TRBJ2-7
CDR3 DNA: TGTGCCAGCAGTCTAATAAGGGGACACGAGCAGTACTTC
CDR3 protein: CASSLIRGHEQYF

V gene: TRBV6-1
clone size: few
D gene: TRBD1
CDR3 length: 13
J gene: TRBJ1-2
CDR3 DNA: TGTGCCAGCAGTACCAGGACAGGGGGAGGCTACACCTTC
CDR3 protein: CASSTRTGGGYTF

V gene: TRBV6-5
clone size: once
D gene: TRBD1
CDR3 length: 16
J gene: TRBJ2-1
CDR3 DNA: TGTGCCAGCAGTTACTCCTCCGGGACAGGAAACAATGAGCAGTTCTTC
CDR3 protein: CASSYSSGTGNNEQFF

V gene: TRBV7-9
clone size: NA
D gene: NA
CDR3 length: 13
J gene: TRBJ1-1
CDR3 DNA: TGTGCCAGCAGCTTACCCTCCCAGACTGAAGCTTTCTTT
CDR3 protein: CASSLPSQTEAFF

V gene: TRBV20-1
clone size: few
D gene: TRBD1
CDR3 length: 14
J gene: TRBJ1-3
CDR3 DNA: TGCAGTGCTTGGGACAGGGGGTCAGGAAACACCATATATTTT
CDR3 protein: CSAWDRGSGNTIYF

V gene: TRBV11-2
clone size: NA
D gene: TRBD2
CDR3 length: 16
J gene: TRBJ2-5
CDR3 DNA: TGTGCCAGCAGCCCAATCAATCGGGGGGGCGGGGAGACCCAGTACTTC
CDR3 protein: CASSPINRGGGETQYF

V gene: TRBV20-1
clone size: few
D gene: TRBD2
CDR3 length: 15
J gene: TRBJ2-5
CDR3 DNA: TGCAGTCAAGGGTTTTCCGCGGGGGGCCTCGAGACCCAGTACTTC
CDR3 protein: CSQGFSAGGLETQYF

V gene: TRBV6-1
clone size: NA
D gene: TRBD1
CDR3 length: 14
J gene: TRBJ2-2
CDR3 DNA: TGTGCCAGCTCACAGGGGGCTCGGACCGGGGAGCTGTTTTTT
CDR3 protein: CASSQGARTGELFF

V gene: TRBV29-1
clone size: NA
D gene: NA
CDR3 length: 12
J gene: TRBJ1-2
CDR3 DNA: TGCAGCGTTAGCTCAGGGGTTATCGACTACACCTTC
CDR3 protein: CSVSSGVIDYTF

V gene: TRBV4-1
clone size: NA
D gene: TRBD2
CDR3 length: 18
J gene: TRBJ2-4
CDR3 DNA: TGCGCCAGCAGCCTTGGACTAGCGGGGGGGATAGCCAAAAACATTCAGTACTTC
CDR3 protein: CASSLGLAGGIAKNIQYF

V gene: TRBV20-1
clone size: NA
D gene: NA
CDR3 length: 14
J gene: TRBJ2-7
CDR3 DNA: TGCAGTGCTAGAAGTACAGGCCTAACCTACGAGCAGTACTTC
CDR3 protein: CSARSTGLTYEQYF

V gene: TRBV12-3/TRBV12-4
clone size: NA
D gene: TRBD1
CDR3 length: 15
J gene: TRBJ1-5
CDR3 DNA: TGTGCCAGCAGCCCGGGACAGGGACCCAATCAGCCCCAGCATTTT
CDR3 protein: CASSPGQGPNQPQHF

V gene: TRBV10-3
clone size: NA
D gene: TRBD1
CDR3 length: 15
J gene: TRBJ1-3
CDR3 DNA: TGTGCCATCAGTCCCAGGACAGGGGCTGGAAACACCATATATTTT
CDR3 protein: CAISPRTGAGNTIYF

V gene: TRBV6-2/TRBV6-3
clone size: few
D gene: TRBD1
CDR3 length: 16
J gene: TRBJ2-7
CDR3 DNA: TGTGCCAGCAGTCCTTACCAGGACAGGGGGACCTACGAGCAGTACTTC
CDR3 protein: CASSPYQDRGTYEQYF